This passage covers 22 T cell receptor beta chains from one sample sequenced in a study of metastatic and nonmetastatic thyroid tumors. TCRdb reanalyzed the PCR reads via MiXCR. The table lists about 17,000 clones, under 30% of them singletons. Prior to thyroid surgery, none of the patients had received any treatment. The sample consisted of tumor tissue. Receptors originate from a female donor with papillary thyroid cancer or a benign thyroid nodule (not recorded which). Some clones in this sample may be carry-over from other donors' samples.

This clone was observed a few times. The chain uses TRBV2 and TRBJ1-2; D is unresolved. Trimming took off 7 bases at V and 4 bases at J, with 16 bases between the two ends. Germline lookup yields CDR1 SNHLY and CDR2 FYNNEI. The CDR3 runs 14 residues. CDR3 DNA sequence: TGTGCCAGCATCCTGAGGCCGGACTTCTATGGCTACACCTTC. It is translated as CASILRPDFYGYTF. Looking up the rest from reference TRBV2 and TRBJ1-2 gives the full variable domain: EPEVTQTPSHQVTQMGQEVILRCVPISNHLYFYWYRQILGQKVEFLVSFYNNEISEKSEIFDDQFSVERPDGSNFTLKIRSTKLEDSAMYFCASILRPDFYGYTFGSGTRLTVV.

The V and J genes are TRBV6-1 and TRBJ1-2, with D tentatively TRBD1 (6 bases). The CDR3 is 13 residues long. The V gene's germline CDR1 is MNHNS and CDR2 SASEGT. Trimming removed 5 bases from V and 5 bases from J, with 12 bases in between. In nucleotides, the CDR3 is TGTGCCAGCAGTCAAGGAGGGGGGTATGGCTACACCTTC. It is translated as CASSQGGGYGYTF.

This chain joins TRBV7-3 and TRBJ1-2; 10 bases fit TRBD1. CDR1 and CDR2 from the germline V gene are SGHTA and FQGTGA. This CDR3 is 15 amino acids long. With V trimmed by 5 bases and J by 8 bases, 11 bases remained unmatched. CDR3 loop: CASSLTSGTGEGYTF. For the CDR3, the DNA is TGTGCCAGCAGCCTTACCTCCGGGACAGGGGAAGGCTACACCTTC.

The gene calls are TRBV12-3 or TRBV12-4 and TRBJ2-1, with 8 bases fitting TRBD1. CDR3 size: 14 residues. The V segment lost 5 bases and the J segment 9 bases; nucleotides outside the gene matches: 9. In nucleotides, the CDR3 is TGTGCCAGCAGTCTCAGGCAGGGGGCCGGTGAGCAGTTCTTC. Protein product: CASSLRQGAGEQFF.

The chain recombines TRBV28 with TRBJ2-7; D is perhaps TRBD1 (5 bases). CDR1 MDHEN and CDR2 SYDVKM come from the germline V gene. V was shortened by 9 bases and J by 4 bases, with 16 bases between the two germline ends. CDR3 size: 13 residues. The CDR3 is CASIPGMGYEQYF. As DNA, the CDR3 is TGTGCCAGTATACCAGGGATGGGATACGAGCAGTACTTC.

A few counts support this clone. CDR3 bases: TGTGCCATTAACTCAAGGTCTAATCAGCCCCAGCATTTT. This codes for CAINSRSNQPQHF. The rearrangement uses TRBV6-2 or TRBV6-3 and TRBJ1-5, with D unresolved. The germline CDR1 and CDR2 sequences are MNHEY and SVGEGT. CDR3 length: 13 residues. V gave up 10 bases and J gave up 4 bases, with 14 bases separating them.

This chain connects TRBV5-1 to TRBJ2-2, with 8 bases that match TRBD2. Losses at the gene ends were 4 bases for V and 4 bases for J; bases not matched to a gene: 3. CDR3 length: 14 residues. CDR1 SGHRS and CDR2 YFSETQ come from the germline V gene. CDR3 bases: TGCGCCAGCAGCCACCGGGAGGGCACCGGGGAGCTGTTTTTT. Protein product: CASSHREGTGELFF.

The chain is built from TRBV11-2 and TRBJ2-3; TRBD1 or TRBD2 may be the D gene (5 bases each). From germline, CDR1 is SGHAT and CDR2 FQNNGV. With 5 bases removed from V and 5 bases from J, the gap between germline ends came to 14 bases. The length of the CDR3 is 14 residues. The CDR3 sequence: CASSHRGEGDTQYF. The DNA of the CDR3 is TGTGCCAGCAGCCACAGAGGGGAAGGAGATACGCAGTATTTT.

This clone is classed as medium-sized (0.01 to 0.1%). The V gene is TRBV20-1, the J gene TRBJ1-2, with D hard to call. This CDR3 is 14 amino acids long. The V end lost 6 bases, the J end lost 0 bases, and 14 bases lay between the germline ends. Germline V gene lookup returns CDR1 DFQATT and CDR2 SNEGSKA (reference sequence). The CDR3 DNA is TGCAGTGCCGACAAACAGCTGCCTAACTATGGCTACACCTTC. This sequence encodes CSADKQLPNYGYTF.

Comments on this clone: It may be a read error: a sequence one base away is much more abundant. The rearrangement links TRBV30 to TRBJ1-1, with 8 bases lining up with TRBD1. This CDR3 contains 14 residues. CDR1 and CDR2 from the germline V gene are GTSNPN and SVGIG (reference sequence). Trimming took 0 bases from V and 3 from J; bases not matched to a gene: 3. The CDR3 spells CAWSVKQGDTEAFF. The CDR3 region has the DNA TGTGCCTGGAGTGTAAAACAGGGGGACACTGAAGCTTTCTTT.

This clone was observed at least ten times. J is TRBJ1-2 and V is TRBV14; 8 bases align to TRBD1. Trimming removed 2 bases from V and 3 bases from J; junction bases left unmatched: 8. Germline V gives CDR1 SGHDN, CDR2 FVKESK. CDR3 size: 16 residues. CDR3 protein: CASSQLGLQGDYGYTF. The CDR3 nucleotides read TGTGCCAGCAGCCAACTGGGACTACAGGGGGACTATGGCTACACCTTC.

V and J are TRBV19 and TRBJ2-1; maybe TRBD1 (6 bases). V was cut by 0 bases and J by 6 bases, with 12 bases left in between. This CDR3 comprises 15 residues. CDR1 and CDR2 from the germline V gene are LNHDA and SQIVND (reference sequence). CDR3 loop: CASSIDHGQSNEQFF. The CDR3 DNA follows: TGTGCCAGTAGTATAGATCATGGACAGAGCAATGAGCAGTTCTTC.

This clone has a count of ten or more. The V gene is TRBV19, the J gene TRBJ2-4; 9 positions agree with TRBD1. The CDR3 loop spans 15 amino acids. Germline CDR1 LNHDA, CDR2 SQIVND (reference sequence). The J segment lost 6 bases and the V segment lost 7 bases, leaving 10 bases of the junction unmatched. The CDR3 DNA reads as TGTGCCAGTACTCGGACCCCGGGACAGGGAAACATTCAGTACTTC. It translates to CASTRTPGQGNIQYF.

This clone appeared a few times. The chain has TRBV28 and TRBJ2-3, with D perhaps being TRBD1 or TRBD2 (6 bases each). From germline, CDR1 is MDHEN and CDR2 SYDVKM. The V end lost 6 bases, the J end lost 5 bases, and 12 bases lay between the germline ends. The CDR3 has 13 residues. CDR3 sequence: CASRGRGGDTQYF. CDR3 bases: TGTGCCAGCAGGGGCAGGGGAGGAGATACGCAGTATTTT.

This clone has only one observation. The chain uses TRBV20-1 and TRBJ2-2, with 8 bases aligning to TRBD2. Germline CDR1 and CDR2: DFQATT and SNEGSKA (reference sequence). The CDR3 is 16 residues long. Germline trimming cut 2 bases from V and 1 base from J; bases unmatched to any gene: 6. The DNA of the CDR3 is TGCAGTGCTAGAAAGCGGGGGACTTGGAACACCGGGGAGCTGTTTTTT. This gives the protein CSARKRGTWNTGELFF.

V gene TRBV11-2 combines with J gene TRBJ1-6, with 8 positions matching TRBD1. The junction had 6 bases not matched to a gene; V was cut back by 5 bases and J by 0 bases. CDR3 length: 17 residues. In germline, CDR1 is SGHAT, CDR2 FQNNGV. The CDR3 bases are TGTGCCAGCAGCCAGGGACAGGCCAGCTCCTATAATTCACCCCTCCACTTT. Translation: CASSQGQASSYNSPLHF. Supplemented by reference TRBV11-2 and TRBJ1-6, the full variable domain reads EAGVAQSPRYKIIEKRQSVAFWCNPISGHATLYWYQQILGQGPKLLIQFQNNGVVDDSQLPKDRFSAERLKGVDSTLKIQPAKLEDSAVYLCASSQGQASSYNSPLHFGNGTRLTVT.

The rearrangement links TRBV11-2 to TRBJ2-1, with 11 positions matching TRBD2. This CDR3 contains 16 residues. CDR1 SGHAT and CDR2 FQNNGV come from the germline V gene. V trimming: 4 bases; J trimming: 3 bases; junction bases outside the gene matches: 5. CDR3 amino acids: CASSSQLAGVYNEQFF. Here the CDR3 DNA reads TGTGCCAGCAGCTCCCAACTAGCGGGAGTCTACAATGAGCAGTTCTTC.

The genes are TRBV2 and TRBJ2-1; tentative D call: TRBD1 (5 bases). Looked up from germline, CDR1 is SNHLY and CDR2 is FYNNEI. CDR3 length equals 15 residues. V lost 5 bases, J lost 0 bases, and 11 bases lay in between. CDR3: CASSPRASSYNEQFF. The CDR3 region has the DNA TGTGCCAGCAGTCCCAGGGCTAGCTCCTACAATGAGCAGTTCTTC.

This clone qualifies as medium-sized (0.01 to 0.1%). The J gene is TRBJ2-5, the V gene TRBV12-3 or TRBV12-4, with D perhaps TRBD2 (6 bases). The ends were cut back, 5 bases at V and 2 bases at J, with 15 bases in the middle. The CDR3 runs 15 residues. In nucleotides, the CDR3 is TGTGCCAGCAGTACAGTCGGGAGAGCTCAAGAGACCCAGTACTTC. This gives the protein CASSTVGRAQETQYF.

Worth noting for this clone: A read error may account for a junction end that differs from germline. This chain uses TRBV9 with TRBJ2-1; TRBD2 matches 9 bases. Germline-derived CDR1 and CDR2 are SGDLS and YYNGEE. The CDR3 extends over 16 amino acids. The CDR3 DNA sequence: TGTGCCAGCAGCGTAGAGCGGGGGGCCCCCTACAATGAGGAGTTCTTC. Translated: CASSVERGAPYNEEFF.

This clone is classed as medium-sized. The CDR3 protein is CASSLGTGSYGYTF. The CDR3 DNA reads as TGTGCCAGCAGCTTAGGAACCGGGTCCTATGGCTACACCTTC. This chain links TRBV11-2 with TRBJ1-2; D not resolved. The length of the CDR3 is 14 residues. The germline V gene has CDR1 SGHAT and CDR2 FQNNGV. Trimming removed 1 base from V and 4 bases from J, with 10 bases in between.

This chain connects TRBV28 to TRBJ1-2; possibly TRBD1 for D (5 bases). Germline V gene data show CDR1 as MDHEN and CDR2 as SYDVKM. The CDR3 sequence is 13 residues long. With 2 bases removed from V and 5 bases from J, the gap between germline ends came to 9 bases. The CDR3 nucleotides read TGTGCCAGCAGTTTAGAGGGACCGTATGGCTACACCTTC. It specifies CASSLEGPYGYTF.